Listed below are T cell receptor beta chains from one sample, sequenced in a study of cytomegalovirus exposure and HLA in healthy donors. Using immunoSEQ multiplex PCR, the repertoire was profiled, and TCRdb retains in-frame clones only, with some absent. In the table there are under 110,000 clones, around 89% of which are singletons. Sequenced material: PBMCs. Every receptor here comes from a woman aged 18-29 years in good health and CMV-seropositive. Both conserved end residues are part of each CDR3. Each record gives: D gene, clone size, V gene, J gene, CDR3 DNA, CDR3 protein. A D gene is named only where the DNA matches it firmly. Size tells how often a clone was seen (once, few, many) or the class of an expanded clone, and some rows leave it out.

NA	NA	TRBV6-5	TRBJ1-2	TGTGCCAGCAGTTACAACAGGGTCGGCTATGGCTACACCTTC	CASSYNRVGYGYTF
TRBD1	few	TRBV6-5	TRBJ1-1	TGTGCCAGCAGTCCCACAGGGGCGAACACTGAAGCTTTCTTT	CASSPTGANTEAFF
TRBD2	NA	TRBV28	TRBJ2-2	TGTGCCAGCAGTCGCGTAACGGGGGGGGGCACCGGGGAGCTGTTTTTT	CASSRVTGGGTGELFF
TRBD2	NA	TRBV6-5	TRBJ2-2	TGTGCCAGCAGTTATACGGGGGGGCGTACCGGGGAGCTGTTTTTT	CASSYTGGRTGELFF
TRBD1	NA	TRBV15	TRBJ2-7	TGTGCCACCAGCAGAGAAGGGACAGGGGTCTCCTACGAGCAGTACTTC	CATSREGTGVSYEQYF
NA	NA	TRBV5-5	TRBJ2-2	TGTGCCAGCAGCACCGACTACCCGAACACCGGGGAGCTGTTTTTT	CASSTDYPNTGELFF
NA	NA	TRBV6-6	TRBJ2-7	TGTGCCAGCATTAAACAGGGACCCGGCGGCGAGCAGTACTTC	CASIKQGPGGEQYF
NA	NA	TRBV28	TRBJ2-7	TGTGCCAGCACCACTCGGCCGGGCGAGCAGTACTTC	CASTTRPGEQYF
NA	NA	TRBV5-6	TRBJ1-4	TGTGCCAGCAGCTTGTTCGGACAATCAGCAACTAATGAAAAACTGTTTTTT	CASSLFGQSATNEKLFF
NA	NA	TRBV7-2	TRBJ2-7	TGTGCCAGCACCATCGCCCCGGGGGGCTTCTACGAGCAGTACTTC	CASTIAPGGFYEQYF
NA	NA	TRBV5-4	TRBJ1-5	TGTGCCAGCAGCTTGGGAGCAAGACAGCCCCAGCATTTT	CASSLGARQPQHF
NA	NA	TRBV29-1	TRBJ2-1	TGCAGCATCAGTGAGCAGTTCTTC	CSISEQFF
NA	NA	TRBV7-8	TRBJ1-3	TGTGCCAGCAGCTTAGGGAATATGGGGGGCTCTGGAAACACCATATATTTT	CASSLGNMGGSGNTIYF
TRBD1	NA	TRBV5-6	TRBJ2-7	TGTGCCAGCAGCTCAGGCCCGGACAGGGGTACCTACGAGCAGTACTTC	CASSSGPDRGTYEQYF
NA	NA	TRBV7-9	TRBJ2-3	TGTGCCAGCAGCTTAGCTAGCGCAGATACGCAGTATTTT	CASSLASADTQYF
NA	NA	TRBV15	TRBJ2-2	TGTGCCACCAGCCTATACCCCGGGGAGCTGTTTTTT	CATSLYPGELFF
TRBD2	once	TRBV19	TRBJ2-6	TGTGCCAGTAGTATCGGGGGGGGGAGACTGCTCTCTGGGGCCAACGTCCTGACTTTC	CASSIGGGRLLSGANVLTF
NA	NA	TRBV19	TRBJ2-7	TGTGCCAGTAGTCTGCGCATCGCCTACGAGCAGTACTTC	CASSLRIAYEQYF
NA	NA	TRBV20-1	TRBJ1-3	TGCAGTGCTACTTTAGGAAACACCATATATTTT	CSATLGNTIYF
NA	NA	TRBV28	TRBJ1-1	TGTGCCAGCAGTTTCCCTGGAGCGGGGGAAGCTTTCTTT	CASSFPGAGEAFF
TRBD2	NA	TRBV7-9	TRBJ2-1	TGTGCCAGCAGCGAAGGAAGCGGGGGGGCCTTTAGTGAGCAGTTCTTC	CASSEGSGGAFSEQFF
TRBD1	NA	TRBV11-2	TRBJ1-2	TGTGCCAGCATCCTAGGACAGGGAAACTATGGCTACACCTTC	CASILGQGNYGYTF
NA	NA	TRBV29-1	TRBJ2-5	TGCAGCGTCCAACCGGGGGAGACCCAGTACTTC	CSVQPGETQYF
NA	NA	TRBV15	TRBJ1-1	TGTGCCACCAGCAGAGATACGGGGGGTAACACTGAAGCTTTCTTT	CATSRDTGGNTEAFF
NA	NA	TRBV7-7	TRBJ2-3	TGTGCCAGCAGCCCGTCACAGGTTCATAGCACAGATACGCAGTATTTT	CASSPSQVHSTDTQYF
TRBD1	NA	TRBV5-6	TRBJ2-6	TGTGCCAGCAGCTTCGGGACAGGGACCGGGGCCAACGTCCTGACTTTC	CASSFGTGTGANVLTF
TRBD1	NA	TRBV5-4	TRBJ2-7	TGTGCCAGCAGCTCGGGACAGACGCGAACCTACGAGCAGTACTTC	CASSSGQTRTYEQYF
NA	few	TRBV4-1	TRBJ1-5	TGCGCCAGCGGGGACATTAGCAATCAGCCCCAGCATTTT	CASGDISNQPQHF
NA	NA	TRBV10-2	TRBJ1-2	TGCGCCAGCAGCCGGGAGTTCATTGGGGGCTACACCTTC	CASSREFIGGYTF
TRBD1	NA	TRBV5-1	TRBJ2-2	TGCGCCAGCAGCTTGGGACAGGGAACGGGGGAGCTGTTTTTT	CASSLGQGTGELFF
TRBD1	few	TRBV27	TRBJ2-3	TGTGCCAGCAGTTTATCGCCCCCGGGACAGGGGGTCCCAGATACGCAGTATTTT	CASSLSPPGQGVPDTQYF
TRBD2	once	TRBV6-5	TRBJ2-7	TGTGCCAGCAGTAGCGGGGGGAAGGGGGAGCAGTACTTC	CASSSGGKGEQYF
TRBD1	once	TRBV5-4	TRBJ2-1	TGTGCCAGCAGTTACCGGGACAGGGTCCACAATGAGCAGTTCTTC	CASSYRDRVHNEQFF
TRBD1	NA	TRBV4-1	TRBJ1-2	TGCGCCAGCAGCCAATTTCAGGAGGGGGCAGACTATGGCTACACCTTC	CASSQFQEGADYGYTF
TRBD1	NA	TRBV19	TRBJ2-2	TGTGCCAGTAGTATGACAGGGTCTAGGGAGCTGTTTTTT	CASSMTGSRELFF
NA	NA	TRBV27	TRBJ1-2	TGTGCCAGCAGTTCCGACAGTCTCTATGGCTACACCTTC	CASSSDSLYGYTF
TRBD1	NA	TRBV6-1	TRBJ1-1	TGTGCCAGTCAGGGGGACCTGAACACTGAAGCTTTCTTT	CASQGDLNTEAFF
NA	NA	TRBV18	TRBJ1-2	TGTGCCAGCTCACCCGAGGACAGATACTATGGCTACACCTTC	CASSPEDRYYGYTF
TRBD2	once	TRBV28	TRBJ2-1	TGTGCCAGCAGTACGGGGGGAGGGGTCTACAATGAGCAGTTCTTC	CASSTGGGVYNEQFF
NA	NA	TRBV29-1	TRBJ2-3	TGCAGCGTACTGAGCGGCACAGATACGCAGTATTTT	CSVLSGTDTQYF
NA	once	TRBV28	TRBJ2-6	TGTGCCAGCAGTTTAGCGGCGCCCTCTGGGGCCAACGTCCTGACTTTC	CASSLAAPSGANVLTF
TRBD2	once	TRBV7-9	TRBJ2-2	TGTGCCAGCAGCAGGGGACTAGCGGCGTTACCGACCGGGGAGCTGTTTTTT	CASSRGLAALPTGELFF
NA	NA	TRBV7-9	TRBJ2-3	TGTGCCAGCAGTTCAGGGGTGGGAGATACGCAGTATTTT	CASSSGVGDTQYF
TRBD2	NA	TRBV27	TRBJ2-1	TGTGCCAGCAGTTTAGCGGCTAGCGGGGGACCTCTTTCCTACAATGAGCAGTTCTTC	CASSLAASGGPLSYNEQFF
NA	NA	TRBV2	TRBJ2-3	TGTGCCAGCAGATACACAGATACGCAGTATTTT	CASRYTDTQYF
TRBD1	NA	TRBV28	TRBJ1-4	TGTGCCAGCAGTCGCTCGAGGGACAGGGGGCGAATAGATGAAAAACTGTTTTTT	CASSRSRDRGRIDEKLFF
TRBD1	NA	TRBV6-5	TRBJ1-3	TGTGCCAGCAGTTACTCCAGACAGGGGGCGGGAAACACCATATATTTT	CASSYSRQGAGNTIYF
TRBD1	NA	TRBV27	TRBJ1-4	TGTGCCAGCAGTTTATACGGACAGGGTGATGAAAAACTGTTTTTT	CASSLYGQGDEKLFF
NA	NA	TRBV5-4	TRBJ2-7	TGTGCCAGCCGAACAGGGCCCCTCTCCTACGAGCAGTACTTC	CASRTGPLSYEQYF
NA	NA	TRBV7-2	TRBJ1-2	TGTGCCAGCAGCTTAGAGCTCGCTGGCTACACCTTC	CASSLELAGYTF
NA	NA	TRBV6-1	TRBJ2-7	TGTGCCAGCAGTGAGGGCAGCTTCTCCTACGAGCAGTACTTC	CASSEGSFSYEQYF
TRBD2	NA	TRBV9	TRBJ2-3	TGTGCCAGCAGCCCTCTAGCGGGGGGCCATAGCACAGATACGCAGTATTTT	CASSPLAGGHSTDTQYF
TRBD1	NA	TRBV2	TRBJ1-1	TGTGCCAGCAGTTTGGACAGGGCCCCTAGGAACACTGAAGCTTTCTTT	CASSLDRAPRNTEAFF